The 3 T cell receptor beta chains below come from one sample, sequenced in a study of regulatory dendritic cells for organ transplantation. CFSE-labeled sorted T cells met regulatory or mature dendritic cells for five to six days. TCRdb's copy holds only in-frame clones and misses some; the assay was immunoSEQ multiplex PCR. The sample records under 15,000 clones, just under 80% being singletons. These TCRs' antigens remain unknown. The material sequenced was naive CD8+ T cells from blood cultured with regulatory dendritic cells. Subset meaning: CD45RA+ naive T cells. Receptor source: a human donor in good health.

This clone was detected only a few times. This chain connects TRBV4-2 to TRBJ1-2; the match to TRBD1 covers 9 bases. This CDR3 is built from 17 residues. Looked up from germline, CDR1 is LGHNA and CDR2 is YNFKEQ. V lost 1 base and J lost 8; bases outside the gene matches: 14. The CDR3 bases are TGTGCCAGCAGCCAAGTTAACAGGGGGCGCCCGGGTGACGGCTACACCTTC. Protein: CASSQVNRGRPGDGYTF.

This chain connects TRBV6-6 to TRBJ2-7, with TRBD2 matching over 8 bases. CDR3 size: 15 residues. J gave up 6 bases and V 0 bases, and 7 bases lay outside the gene matches. Germline V CDR1 and CDR2: MNHNY, SVGAGI (reference sequence). The CDR3 DNA follows: TGTGCCAGCAGTTACTCGATGGCGGGGGGAGGCGAGCAGTACTTC. This sequence encodes CASSYSMAGGGEQYF.

This chain links TRBV29-1 with TRBJ1-2; 7 bases are shared with TRBD1. The germline V gene encodes CDR1 SQVTM and CDR2 ANQGSEA. The junction had 14 bases not matched to a gene; V was cut back by 5 bases and J by 5 bases. The CDR3 contains 15 residues. In nucleotides, the CDR3 is TGCAGCGTTTGGGACAGAGAAACTATAAAGTATGGCTACACCTTC. Protein product: CSVWDRETIKYGYTF.